This TCR beta chain was sequenced for a study of T cell changes during pregnancy in multiple sclerosis (dated by TCRdb to between 2018 and 2021). About the full investigation: The study examined how the T cell repertoire changed over the course of pregnancy in women with multiple sclerosis.

To prepare the library, the immunoSEQ multiplex PCR assay was applied. The source is immuneACCESS, and TCRdb retained only in-frame sequences with V and J called. Part of the clones is not carried over; for the studies checked, unresolved V genes explain less than half of this, and the remainder is unexplained. The sample yields 72,000 or so clones; 85% to 95% were counted once. The ten top clones hold roughly 2.5% of the sample. The junction shows trimming of 0 bases on V and 8 bases on J, plus 10 bases between the germline ends. CDR1 and CDR2 are drawn from the germline V gene: SGHAT, FQNNGV. The CDR3 goes from the cysteine to the phenylalanine over 14 residues. Only the CDR3 region is kept as DNA, spanning 42 bases read in frame from base 1. Notes on this clone: Its binding antigen is unknown. Base qualities are not recorded, but no much larger clone differs from it by a single base.

The sequences come from peripheral blood, collected in the second trimester of pregnancy. The rearrangement combines TRBV11-2 with TRBJ2-2; perhaps TRBD2 is the D gene, with 5 bases matching. The clonotype originates from a female donor with multiple sclerosis, enrolled in a pregnancy study. The CDR3 reads as follows: CASSLELGAGELFF. The DNA sequence follows: TGTGCCAGCAGCTTAGAGTTGGGAGCTGGGGAGCTGTTTTTT. The reference TRBV11-2 and TRBJ2-2 proteins fill in what lies around the CDR3, so the full variable domain reads EAGVAQSPRYKIIEKRQSVAFWCNPISGHATLYWYQQILGQGPKLLIQFQNNGVVDDSQLPKDRFSAERLKGVDSTLKIQPAKLEDSAVYLCASSLELGAGELFFGEGSRLTVL.